The rows below give T cell receptor beta chains drawn from one sample of a study of blood T cell repertoires in COVID-19. Repertoires were generated with immunoSEQ multiplex PCR, while TCRdb's copy carries only in-frame clones and drops some. The table has tens of thousands of clones, roughly 87% seen once. Sequencing was performed on peripheral blood. These receptors were obtained from a woman aged 45-59 years with active or convalescent COVID-19. Each CDR3 is given with its conserved first and last residue. Each record gives: D gene, J gene, V gene, clone size, CDR3 DNA, CDR3 protein. The D gene is left open where the match is weak. Clone size is stated in some rows and not others, as once, few, many or a class when expanded.

>TRBD1|TRBJ1-2|TRBV19|.
TGTGCCAGTAGTATAGACCCGGGGACAGGAGGCTACACCTTC
CASSIDPGTGGYTF
>.|TRBJ1-4|TRBV3-1/TRBV3-2|.
TGTGCCAGCAGCCCGCCAGGAACTAATGAAAAACTGTTTTTT
CASSPPGTNEKLFF
>TRBD1|TRBJ2-7|TRBV4-3|.
TGCGCCAGCAGCTCTCCCCAGGGGGCAGGGGGTGTGTACGAGCAGTACTTC
CASSSPQGAGGVYEQYF
>TRBD1|TRBJ1-1|TRBV27|.
TGTGCCAGCAGAAGAGGGACAGGGAACACTGAAGCTTTCTTT
CASRRGTGNTEAFF
>TRBD1|TRBJ2-7|TRBV7-2|.
TGTGCCAGCAGCAGAGACAGGGATTACGAGCAGTACTTC
CASSRDRDYEQYF
>TRBD1|TRBJ2-1|TRBV2|.
TGTGCCAGCAGGGACAGGGGGAGCTCCTACAATGAGCAGTTCTTC
CASRDRGSSYNEQFF
>TRBD1|TRBJ2-3|TRBV5-5|.
TGTGCCAGCAGCGTCCGGGACAGGGAAGCAGATACGCAGTATTTT
CASSVRDREADTQYF
>TRBD1|TRBJ1-2|TRBV6-5|.
TGTGCCAGCAGGCCTCCCGGGACAGGGCGTAGTGGCTACACCTTC
CASRPPGTGRSGYTF
>TRBD1|TRBJ2-7|TRBV10-3|.
TGTGCCATCTCCTCTGGCGGACAGGGTAACGAGCAGTACTTC
CAISSGGQGNEQYF
>TRBD2|TRBJ2-1|TRBV6-2/TRBV6-3|.
TGTGCCAGCAGTTACTCGAAGGGCGGGGGCTCCTACAATGAGCAGTTCTTC
CASSYSKGGGSYNEQFF
>.|TRBJ1-4|TRBV15|.
TGTGCCACCAGCAGAGATCTCGCCATCGGAGCGACTAATGAAAAACTGTTTTTT
CATSRDLAIGATNEKLFF
>TRBD1|TRBJ2-7|TRBV6-5|many
TGTGCCAGCAGCCCACCGGGACAGCTAACCTACGAGCAGTACTTC
CASSPPGQLTYEQYF
>.|TRBJ1-4|TRBV10-2|.
TGCGCCAGCAGTATCAATAATGAAAAACTGTTTTTT
CASSINNEKLFF
>TRBD2|TRBJ2-1|TRBV13|.
TGTGCCAGCAGCCCAAATTTTGGGGGGGACTCTTACAATGAGCAGTTCTTC
CASSPNFGGDSYNEQFF
>.|TRBJ1-5|TRBV2|.
TGTGCCAGCAGTGAATTGGGCCGCAATCAGCCCCAGCATTTT
CASSELGRNQPQHF
>.|TRBJ1-2|TRBV6-5|.
TGTGCCAGCAGTACAGGGTCCGGCTATGGCTACACCTTC
CASSTGSGYGYTF
>TRBD1|TRBJ1-2|TRBV5-4|.
TGTGCCAGCAGCTTCTACTACCCCATAGGGACAGGGACTAACTATGGCTACACCTTC
CASSFYYPIGTGTNYGYTF
>TRBD2|TRBJ2-3|TRBV5-8|.
TGTGCCAGCAGCTTCTTCGGACTAGCGGATTCCACAGATACGCAGTATTTT
CASSFFGLADSTDTQYF
>TRBD1|TRBJ1-1|TRBV19|.
TGTGCCAGTAGTTGGGGGACAGAAGAAGCTTTCTTT
CASSWGTEEAFF
>.|TRBJ2-3|TRBV10-3|.
TGTGCCACCCGGTCCATAGGGGTTTCCACAGATACGCAGTATTTT
CATRSIGVSTDTQYF
>.|TRBJ1-4|TRBV7-8|.
TGTGCCAGTTCATATACGGGTACAACTAATGAAAAACTGTTTTTT
CASSYTGTTNEKLFF
>.|TRBJ2-3|TRBV13|many
TGTGCCAGCAGCCCGGGGGGCCCTAGCACAGATACGCAGTATTTT
CASSPGGPSTDTQYF
>.|TRBJ1-2|TRBV29-1|.
TGCAGCGCCTCCGACAGGACTAACTATGGCTACACCTTC
CSASDRTNYGYTF
>.|TRBJ2-7|TRBV19|once
TGTGCCAGTAGTATAGATCAACTAGCCGAGCAGTACTTC
CASSIDQLAEQYF
>.|TRBJ1-3|TRBV3-1/TRBV3-2|.
TGTGCCAGCAGCCGACAGGTCACCTCTGGAAACACCATATATTTT
CASSRQVTSGNTIYF
>.|TRBJ1-3|TRBV7-9|.
TGTGCCAGCAGTCACTTTTCGGGTCCTTCTGGAAACACCATATATTTT
CASSHFSGPSGNTIYF
>.|TRBJ2-7|TRBV4-2|.
TGTGCCAGCAGCCAAGATCCAGGCCCCGTGGGTTTGGAGCAGTACTTC
CASSQDPGPVGLEQYF
>TRBD1|TRBJ2-7|TRBV10-3|.
TGTGCCATCAGGGACTTCGACAGGGGGGAATACGAGCAGTACTTC
CAIRDFDRGEYEQYF
>.|TRBJ2-7|TRBV13|few
TGTGCCAGCAGCTTAGCCAGCTCCTACGAGCAGTACTTC
CASSLASSYEQYF
>.|TRBJ2-5|TRBV5-1|.
TGCGCCAGCAGCTCAGGGCTCCAAGAGACCCAGTACTTC
CASSSGLQETQYF
>.|TRBJ2-6|TRBV12-3/TRBV12-4|.
TGTGCCAGTGGAGCCACGGGAGCCAACGTCCTGACTTTC
CASGATGANVLTF
>TRBD1|TRBJ1-5|TRBV7-2|.
TGTGCCAGCAGCCCACTAATGACAGGGAACCAGCCCCAGCATTTT
CASSPLMTGNQPQHF
>.|TRBJ2-5|TRBV7-6|few
TGTGCCAGCAGCTTAGAAGCAGGGGAGACGACCCAGTACTTC
CASSLEAGETTQYF
>.|TRBJ2-5|TRBV7-3|.
TGTGCCAGCAGCCGTTCAGGCGCTCAAGAGACCCAGTACTTC
CASSRSGAQETQYF
>.|TRBJ1-6|TRBV3-1/TRBV3-2|.
TGTGCCAGCAGCTACGAACTGAATTCACCCCTCCACTTT
CASSYELNSPLHF
>TRBD1|TRBJ1-2|TRBV7-2|.
TGTGCCAGCAGCTTACCCGACAGGGGTATGGGTTATGGCTACACCTTC
CASSLPDRGMGYGYTF
>.|TRBJ1-2|TRBV7-2|few
TGTGCCAGCAGCTTAGATGATAGAATGAGCTACACCTTC
CASSLDDRMSYTF
>.|TRBJ2-4|TRBV27|.
TGTGCCAGCAGTTTGCAAGGGGTCAAAAACATTCAGTACTTC
CASSLQGVKNIQYF
>TRBD2|TRBJ2-3|TRBV27|.
TGTGCCATTGGGGGAGGGGCAGATACGCAGTATTTT
CAIGGGADTQYF